The sequence of this T cell receptor beta chain was determined in a study of blood T cells in healthy people across ages. Combining a sample-barcoded 5' primer with a J-beta primer mix, a second PCR ran for 7 to 11 cycles. Each cDNA was tagged by a template-switch adaptor containing 12 random nucleotides. TCRdb passed the 5' RACE reads through MiXCR, listing each CDR3 protein once. The table includes 730,000 or so distinct CDR3 sequences, around 43% detected once. A note on this clonotype: Its antigen is undetermined.

Findings and limits, study-wide: The diversity estimates, figures obtained from one million T cells, were considered underestimates. The study lacked donor CMV status, which possibly confounded expanded clonotype changes. A greater number of naive CD4+ cells and higher diversity distinguished long-lived donors from aged donors.

Trimming left V 5 bases short and J 3 bases short, with 18 bases between. The CDR3 has 16 amino acids. Looked up from germline, CDR1 is SGHTA and CDR2 is FQGNSA. This clonotype was obtained from an elderly man in good health. Specimen: blood. The chain recombines TRBV7-2 with TRBJ2-3, with a tentative D call TRBD1 (5 bases). CDR3 sequence reads: CASSTHRTSATDTQYF. The DNA for the CDR3 is TGTGCCAGCAGCACACACAGGACGAGCGCAACAGATACGCAGTATTTT.